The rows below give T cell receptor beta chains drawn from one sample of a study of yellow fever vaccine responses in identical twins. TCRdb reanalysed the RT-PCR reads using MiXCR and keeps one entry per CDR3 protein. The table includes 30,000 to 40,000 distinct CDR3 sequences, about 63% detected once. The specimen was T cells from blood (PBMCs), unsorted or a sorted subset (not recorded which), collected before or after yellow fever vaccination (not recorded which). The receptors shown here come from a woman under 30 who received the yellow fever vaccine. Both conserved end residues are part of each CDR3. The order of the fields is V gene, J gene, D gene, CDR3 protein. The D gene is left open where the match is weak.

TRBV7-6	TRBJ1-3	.	CASSPGTASGNTIYF
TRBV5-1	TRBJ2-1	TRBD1	CASSLGQGSYNEQFF
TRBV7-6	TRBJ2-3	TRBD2	CASSSWTSGSTDTQYF
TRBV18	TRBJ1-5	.	CASSPSGSSNQPQHF
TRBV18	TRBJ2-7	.	CASSPPGPNYEQYF
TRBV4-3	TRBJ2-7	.	CASSFPGDPPYEQYF
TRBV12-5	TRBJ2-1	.	CASGFLGDHNEQFF
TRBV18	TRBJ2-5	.	CASSPEQGLQETQYF
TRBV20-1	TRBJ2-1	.	CSARSYAYNEQFF
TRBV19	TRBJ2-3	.	CASSAQQGGSQYF
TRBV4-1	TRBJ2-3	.	CASSQGLNGDTQYF
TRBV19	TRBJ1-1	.	CASSTDRWTEAFF
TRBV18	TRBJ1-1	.	CASSPTLGDTEAFF
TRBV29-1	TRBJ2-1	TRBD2	CSDQTSGVGNEQFF
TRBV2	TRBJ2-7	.	CASSEMGTGGSSYEQYF
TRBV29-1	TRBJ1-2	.	CSVDRGNYGYTF